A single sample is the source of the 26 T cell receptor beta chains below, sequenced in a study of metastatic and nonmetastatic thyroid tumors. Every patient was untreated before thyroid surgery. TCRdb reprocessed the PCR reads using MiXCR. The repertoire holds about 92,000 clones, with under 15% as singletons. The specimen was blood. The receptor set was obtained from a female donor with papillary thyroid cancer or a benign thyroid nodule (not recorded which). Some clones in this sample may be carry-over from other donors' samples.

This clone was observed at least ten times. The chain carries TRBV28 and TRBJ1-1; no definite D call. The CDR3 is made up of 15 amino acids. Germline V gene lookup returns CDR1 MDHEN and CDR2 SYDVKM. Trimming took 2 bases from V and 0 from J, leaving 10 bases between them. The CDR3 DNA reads TGTGCCAGCAGTTTAGTCTCCCGCGTGAACACTGAAGCTTTCTTT. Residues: CASSLVSRVNTEAFF.

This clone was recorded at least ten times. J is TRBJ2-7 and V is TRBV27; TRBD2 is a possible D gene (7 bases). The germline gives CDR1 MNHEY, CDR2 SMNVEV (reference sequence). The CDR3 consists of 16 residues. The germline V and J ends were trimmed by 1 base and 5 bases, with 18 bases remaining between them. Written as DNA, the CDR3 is TGTGCCAGCAGTTTATACCGGGGGGTGGGGGGCGACGAGCAGTACTTC. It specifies CASSLYRGVGGDEQYF.

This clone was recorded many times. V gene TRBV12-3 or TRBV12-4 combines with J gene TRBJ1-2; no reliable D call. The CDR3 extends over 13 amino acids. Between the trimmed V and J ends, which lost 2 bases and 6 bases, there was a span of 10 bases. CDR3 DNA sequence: TGTGCCAGCAGTTTATCGGCCCAGAATGGCTACACCTTC. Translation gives CASSLSAQNGYTF.

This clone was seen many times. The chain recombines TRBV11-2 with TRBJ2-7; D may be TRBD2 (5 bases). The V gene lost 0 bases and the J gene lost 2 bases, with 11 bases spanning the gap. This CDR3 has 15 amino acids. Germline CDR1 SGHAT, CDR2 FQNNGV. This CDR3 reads CASSLDQRETYEQYF. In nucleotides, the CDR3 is TGTGCCAGCAGCTTAGATCAGAGGGAGACCTACGAGCAGTACTTC.

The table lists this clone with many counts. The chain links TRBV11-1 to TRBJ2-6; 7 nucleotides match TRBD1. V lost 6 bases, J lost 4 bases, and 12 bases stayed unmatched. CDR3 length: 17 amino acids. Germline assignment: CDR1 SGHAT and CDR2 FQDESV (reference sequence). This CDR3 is CASRLYDRVAGANVLTF. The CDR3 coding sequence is TGTGCCAGCAGGCTCTACGACAGGGTTGCAGGGGCCAACGTCCTGACTTTC.

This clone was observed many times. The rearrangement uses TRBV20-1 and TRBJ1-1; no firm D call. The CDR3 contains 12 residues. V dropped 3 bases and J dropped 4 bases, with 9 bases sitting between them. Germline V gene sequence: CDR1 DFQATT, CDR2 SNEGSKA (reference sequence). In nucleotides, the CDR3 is TGCAGTGCTAGTAGGGAAGGCACTGAAGCTTTCTTT. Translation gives CSASREGTEAFF.

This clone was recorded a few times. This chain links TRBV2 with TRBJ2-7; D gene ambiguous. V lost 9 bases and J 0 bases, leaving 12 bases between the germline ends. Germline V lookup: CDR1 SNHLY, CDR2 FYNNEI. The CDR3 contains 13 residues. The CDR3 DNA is TGTGCCAGTATGGGTCCTTCCTCCTACGAGCAGTACTTC. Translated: CASMGPSSYEQYF.

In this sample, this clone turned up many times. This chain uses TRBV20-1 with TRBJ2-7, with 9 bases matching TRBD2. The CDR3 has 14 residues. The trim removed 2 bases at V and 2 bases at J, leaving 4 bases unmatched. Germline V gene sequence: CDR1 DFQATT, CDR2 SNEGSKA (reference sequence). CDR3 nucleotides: TGCAGTGCTAGAAATAGCGGGGGAACCTACGAGCAGTACTTC. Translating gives CSARNSGGTYEQYF.

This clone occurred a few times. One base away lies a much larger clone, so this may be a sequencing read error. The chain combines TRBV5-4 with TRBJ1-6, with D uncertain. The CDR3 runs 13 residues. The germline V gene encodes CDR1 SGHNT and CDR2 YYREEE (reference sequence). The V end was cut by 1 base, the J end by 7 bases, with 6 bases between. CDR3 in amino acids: CASSLTVNSPLHF. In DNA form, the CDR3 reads TGTGCCAGCAGCTTGACAGTGAATTCACCCCTCCACTTT.

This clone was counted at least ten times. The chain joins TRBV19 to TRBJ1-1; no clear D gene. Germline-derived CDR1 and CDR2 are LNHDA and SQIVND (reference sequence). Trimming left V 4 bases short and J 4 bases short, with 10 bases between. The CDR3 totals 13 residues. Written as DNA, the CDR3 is TGTGCCAGTAGTACCAGGTGGGGCACTGAAGCTTTCTTT. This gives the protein CASSTRWGTEAFF.

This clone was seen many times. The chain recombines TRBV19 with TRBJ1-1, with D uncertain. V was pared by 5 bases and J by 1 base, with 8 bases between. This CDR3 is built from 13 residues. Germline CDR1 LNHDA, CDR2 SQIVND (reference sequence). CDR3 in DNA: TGTGCCAGTAGTCTTACTAGGAACACTGAAGCTTTCTTT. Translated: CASSLTRNTEAFF.

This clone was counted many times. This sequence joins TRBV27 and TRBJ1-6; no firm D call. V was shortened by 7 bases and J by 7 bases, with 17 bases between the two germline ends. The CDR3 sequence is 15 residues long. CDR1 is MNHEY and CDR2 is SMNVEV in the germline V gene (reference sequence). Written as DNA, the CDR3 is TGTGCCAGCACCCCTTCGAAGGGAAGAAATTCACCCCTCCACTTT. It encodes CASTPSKGRNSPLHF.

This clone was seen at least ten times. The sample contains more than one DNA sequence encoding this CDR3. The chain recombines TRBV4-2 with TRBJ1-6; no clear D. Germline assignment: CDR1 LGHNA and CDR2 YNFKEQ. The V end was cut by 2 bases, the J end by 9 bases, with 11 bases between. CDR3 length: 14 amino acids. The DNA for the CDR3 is TGTGCCAGCAGCCAAACCTCGGACGGTTCACCCCTCCACTTT. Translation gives CASSQTSDGSPLHF.

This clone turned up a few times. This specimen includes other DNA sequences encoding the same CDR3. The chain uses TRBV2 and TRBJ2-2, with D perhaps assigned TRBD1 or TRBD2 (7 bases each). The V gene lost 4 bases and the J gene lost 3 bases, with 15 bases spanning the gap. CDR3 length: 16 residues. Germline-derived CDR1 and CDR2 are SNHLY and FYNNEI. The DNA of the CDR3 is TGTGCCAGCAGTGGGGGAGGGGGCGCCGACACCGGGGAGCTGTTTTTT. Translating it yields CASSGGGGADTGELFF.

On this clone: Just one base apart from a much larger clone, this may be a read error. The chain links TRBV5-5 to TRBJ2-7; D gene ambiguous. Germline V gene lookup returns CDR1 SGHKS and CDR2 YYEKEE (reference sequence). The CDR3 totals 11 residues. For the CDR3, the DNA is TGTGCCAGCAGCTTCGGATACGGGCAGTACTTC. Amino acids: CASSFGYGQYF.

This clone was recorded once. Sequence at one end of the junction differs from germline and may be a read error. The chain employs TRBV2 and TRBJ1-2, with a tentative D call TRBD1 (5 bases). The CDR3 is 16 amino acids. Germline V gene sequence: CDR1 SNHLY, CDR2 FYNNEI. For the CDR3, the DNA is TGTGCCAGCAGTGAAACAGGCAGGAGTCCTATTAATGTCTACATCTTC. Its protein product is CASSETGRSPINVYIF.

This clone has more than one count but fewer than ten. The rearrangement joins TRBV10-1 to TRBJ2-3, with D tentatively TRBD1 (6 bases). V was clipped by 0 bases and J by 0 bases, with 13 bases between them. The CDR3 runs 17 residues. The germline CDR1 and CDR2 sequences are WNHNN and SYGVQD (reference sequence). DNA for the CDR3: TGCGCCAGCAGTGAGTCGAAGGACAGATCTAGCACAGATACGCAGTATTTT. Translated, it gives CASSESKDRSSTDTQYF.

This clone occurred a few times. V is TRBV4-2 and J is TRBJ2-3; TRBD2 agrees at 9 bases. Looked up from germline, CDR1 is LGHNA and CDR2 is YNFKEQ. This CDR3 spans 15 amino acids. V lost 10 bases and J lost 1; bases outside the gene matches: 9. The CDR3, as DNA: TGTGCCATAGGGCGGGGGGGTTCGGGCACAGATACGCAGTATTTT. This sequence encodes CAIGRGGSGTDTQYF.

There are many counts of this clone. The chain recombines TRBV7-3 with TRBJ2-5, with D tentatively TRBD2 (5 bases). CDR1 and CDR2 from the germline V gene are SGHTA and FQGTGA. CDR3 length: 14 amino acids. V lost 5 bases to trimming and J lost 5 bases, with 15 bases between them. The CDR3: CASSHTGSPETQYF. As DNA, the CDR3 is TGTGCCAGCAGCCACACGGGATCTCCGGAGACCCAGTACTTC.

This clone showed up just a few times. The CDR3 spells CASSLEWQGPIHGNEQFF. Here the CDR3 DNA reads TGTGCCAGCAGTTTAGAGTGGCAGGGGCCCATCCACGGGAATGAGCAGTTCTTC. V gene TRBV28 combines with J gene TRBJ2-1; possible D gene TRBD1, 6 bases. V lost 2 bases and J 7 bases, leaving 24 bases between the germline ends. This CDR3 region has 18 residues. Germline CDR1 is MDHEN and CDR2 is SYDVKM.

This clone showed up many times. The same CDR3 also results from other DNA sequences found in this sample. CDR3 sequence: CSAGLRGGGDTQYF. As DNA, the CDR3 is TGCAGTGCAGGACTGCGGGGGGGCGGGGATACGCAGTATTTT. The chain has TRBV20-1 and TRBJ2-3; 9 nucleotides match TRBD2. J was trimmed by 6 bases and V by 6 bases; bases with no gene match: 10. In germline, CDR1 is DFQATT, CDR2 SNEGSKA (reference sequence). The CDR3 spans 14 residues.

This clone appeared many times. CDR3 residues: CASSETGANTGELFF. CDR3 bases: TGTGCCAGCAGCGAGACAGGCGCGAACACCGGGGAGCTGTTTTTT. The chain recombines TRBV7-3 with TRBJ2-2, with D possibly being TRBD1 (6 bases). The V end lost 5 bases, the J end lost 0 bases, and 10 bases lay between the germline ends. The CDR3 length is 15 residues. The germline V gene has CDR1 SGHTA and CDR2 FQGTGA.

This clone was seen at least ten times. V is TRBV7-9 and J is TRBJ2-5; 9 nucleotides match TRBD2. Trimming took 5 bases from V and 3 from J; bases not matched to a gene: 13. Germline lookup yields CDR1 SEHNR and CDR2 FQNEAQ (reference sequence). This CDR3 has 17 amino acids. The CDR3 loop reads CASSPPERGGAKETQYF. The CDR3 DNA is TGTGCCAGCAGCCCCCCCGAACGCGGGGGGGCCAAAGAGACCCAGTACTTC.

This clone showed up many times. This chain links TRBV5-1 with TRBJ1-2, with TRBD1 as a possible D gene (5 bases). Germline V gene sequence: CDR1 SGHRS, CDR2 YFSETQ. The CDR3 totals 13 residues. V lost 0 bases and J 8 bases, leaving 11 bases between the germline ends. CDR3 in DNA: TGCGCCAGCAGCTTGGCCGAAGGGGCCGGCTACACCTTC. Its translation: CASSLAEGAGYTF.

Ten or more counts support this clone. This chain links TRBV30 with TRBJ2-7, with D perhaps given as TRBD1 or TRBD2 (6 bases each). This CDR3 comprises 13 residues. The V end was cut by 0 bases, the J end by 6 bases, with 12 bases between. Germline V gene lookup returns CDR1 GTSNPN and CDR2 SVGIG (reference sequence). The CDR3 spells CAWSVRGPTEQYF. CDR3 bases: TGTGCCTGGAGTGTCCGGGGGCCAACCGAGCAGTACTTC. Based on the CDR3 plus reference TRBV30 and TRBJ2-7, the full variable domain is SQTIHQWPATLVQPVGSPLSLECTVEGTSNPNLYWYRQAAGRGLQLLFYSVGIGQISSEVPQNLSASRPQDRQFILSSKKLLLSDSGFYLCAWSVRGPTEQYFGPGTRLTVT.

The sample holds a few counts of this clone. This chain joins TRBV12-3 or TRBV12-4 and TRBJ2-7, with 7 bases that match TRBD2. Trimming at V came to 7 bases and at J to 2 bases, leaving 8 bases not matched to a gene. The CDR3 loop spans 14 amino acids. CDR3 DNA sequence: TGTGCCAGCATATTGAGCGGGGTGGCCTACGAGCAGTACTTC. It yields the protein CASILSGVAYEQYF.